These 8 T cell receptor beta chains originate from one sample sequenced in a study of prognosis after radiotherapy for stage I lung cancer. Multiplex PCR, run in two rounds, amplified TCR beta CDR3 from genomic DNA. Gene-specific primers for each TRBV and TRBJ gene drove first-round PCR. Using its own MiXCR run on the multiplex PCR reads, TCRdb lists one record per CDR3 protein. Of over 12,000 distinct CDR3 sequences listed, 50% to 65% are singletons. Sequenced here: PBMCs, sampled before or after stereotactic body radiation therapy (not recorded which). Receptor source: a donor aged 50 or older with non-small cell lung cancer.

This clonotype appeared once. The genes are TRBV15 and TRBJ1-1; 10 bases are shared with TRBD1. V lost 1 base and J lost 4; bases outside the gene matches: 6. Germline V lookup: CDR1 LNHNV, CDR2 YYDKDF (reference sequence). CDR3 length equals 16 residues. This CDR3 reads CATSRGTGGRGTEAFF. CDR3 DNA: TGTGCCACCAGCAGAGGGACAGGGGGAAGGGGCACTGAAGCTTTCTTT.

Turning to this clonotype: A far bigger clonotype differs at one base, so this is likely a read error. The V call is TRBV27, the J call TRBJ1-1; D is ambiguous. The CDR3 is 13 residues long. Trimming took off 4 bases at V and 7 bases at J, with 13 bases between the two ends. Germline V gene data show CDR1 as MNHEY and CDR2 as SMNVEV (reference sequence). CDR3 residues: CASSYQVELEAFF. The CDR3, as DNA: TGTGCCAGCAGTTACCAAGTGGAGCTTGAAGCTTTCTTT.

As to this clonotype: One end of the junction is discordant with germline, which a read error may explain. This rearrangement joins TRBV11-2 to TRBJ2-1; 8 nucleotides match TRBD2. The CDR3 is made up of 15 amino acids. Germline V gene lookup returns CDR1 SGHAT and CDR2 FQNNGV. The CDR3 region is CASILVAGRYNEHFF. In DNA form, the CDR3 reads TGTGCCAGCATCTTAGTAGCGGGACGCTACAATGAGCATTTCTTC.

Relative to its sample, this clonotype is medium-sized (0.01 to 0.1%). This sequence joins TRBV5-1 and TRBJ1-6; D is perhaps TRBD1 (5 bases). This CDR3 contains 13 residues. Germline CDR1 SGHRS, CDR2 YFSETQ. Trimming stripped 0 bases from V and 10 bases from J, with 8 bases between. The CDR3 spells CASSLVGDSPLHF. Here the CDR3 DNA reads TGCGCCAGCAGCTTGGTGGGGGACTCACCCCTCCACTTT.

There are many counts of this clonotype. V and J are TRBV14 and TRBJ1-3; D unclear. Looked up from germline, CDR1 is SGHDN and CDR2 is FVKESK. V lost 5 bases, J lost 1 base, and 12 bases lay in between. The CDR3 is 15 residues long. CDR3 bases: TGTGCCAGCAGCTTAGGCGGAACATCTGGAAACACCATATATTTT. Protein product: CASSLGGTSGNTIYF.

As concerns this clonotype: A read error likely explains this, since a far larger clone differs by one base. The chain is built from TRBV27 and TRBJ2-1; weak D call: TRBD1 (6 bases). With 6 bases removed from V and 10 bases from J, the gap between germline ends came to 22 bases. Germline CDR1 reads MNHEY; CDR2 reads SMNVEV (reference sequence). The CDR3 is made up of 15 amino acids. CDR3 DNA: TGTGCCAGCAGGACCGTAAGGGGGTGGGGCTACGAGCAGTTCTTC. This sequence encodes CASRTVRGWGYEQFF.

By sample share, this clonotype is medium-sized. This chain links TRBV11-3 with TRBJ1-1, with 10 bases aligning to TRBD1. V lost 6 bases to trimming and J lost 11 bases; unmatched junction nucleotides: 6. CDR3 length equals 12 residues. Per germline, CDR1 SGHNT and CDR2 YENEEA. The CDR3 DNA reads as TGTGCCAGCAGTCCGGGACAGGGGAGCGCTTTCTTT. Translating it yields CASSPGQGSAFF.

As for this clonotype: It differs at one base from a far larger clone, so likely a read error. For the CDR3, the DNA is TGTGCCAGCAGTGGGATAGCGGGAGTGGTAGAGGCCCAGTACTTC. This codes for CASSGIAGVVEAQYF. V is TRBV12-3 or TRBV12-4 and J is TRBJ2-1, with 9 bases identical to TRBD2. The DNA end favors TRBJ2-5, so the J call may be wrong. The CDR3 runs to 15 residues.